Listed below are T cell receptor beta chains from one sample, sequenced in a study of response to subunit inactivated influenza vaccine. In TCRdb, the RT-PCR reads were re-called with MiXCR into one record per CDR3 protein. The sample shows 400,000 to 550,000 distinct CDR3 sequences, about 25% of them seen only once. The sequenced sample was CD4+ T cells sorted from PBMCs, obtained roughly 5 days after vaccination. Source of these receptors: a man aged 45-65 years who received an inactivated influenza vaccine. CDR3s include the opening cysteine and the closing phenylalanine or tryptophan. The order of the fields is clone size, J gene, D gene, V gene, CDR3 DNA, CDR3 protein. D genes are given only for firm matches. Expanded clones get a size class; other rows say once, few or many, or leave the size out.

.,TRBJ1-5,.,TRBV12-3/TRBV12-4,TGTGCCAGCACTCTTGGGGCAAGTCGCCAGCCCCAGCATTTT,CASTLGASRQPQHF
.,TRBJ1-2,.,TRBV7-2,TGTGCCAGCAGCTCTCTAAGGGACCTCCGCTCAGGCTACACCTTC,CASSSLRDLRSGYTF
few,TRBJ2-7,TRBD1,TRBV28,TGTGCCAGCAGGGGAACCGGGACAGGAAGGGCCTACGAGCAGTACTTC,CASRGTGTGRAYEQYF
.,TRBJ2-5,.,TRBV19,TGTGCCAGTAGTATATCCCAGGGGGGAGAGACCCAGTACTTC,CASSISQGGETQYF
few,TRBJ2-7,TRBD1,TRBV29-1,TGCAGCGCTACCACCGGGACAGGGGGTTACGAGCAGTACTTC,CSATTGTGGYEQYF
few,TRBJ2-5,.,TRBV28,TGTGCCAGCAGTTTTCAGGTGGCGCAGACCCAGTACTTC,CASSFQVAQTQYF
many,TRBJ2-7,TRBD2,TRBV5-1,TGCGCCAGCAGCTTGAATCTAGCGGGAGGGCCTTACGAGCAGTACTTC,CASSLNLAGGPYEQYF
.,TRBJ2-7,.,TRBV5-1,TGCGCCAGCAGCTTGGCCTGGGGCCAGGCCTACGAGCAGTACTTC,CASSLAWGQAYEQYF
.,TRBJ1-2,TRBD1,TRBV7-2,TGTGCCAGCAGACGGACAGGGGGTGACTATGGCTACACCTTC,CASRRTGGDYGYTF
.,TRBJ1-5,.,TRBV6-1,TGTGCCAGCAGTAGACACAGACAGGCTGTTCATCAGCCCCAGCATTTT,CASSRHRQAVHQPQHF
few,TRBJ1-1,.,TRBV20-1,TGCAGTGCCGGTCGGACTGAAGCTTTCTTT,CSAGRTEAFF
.,TRBJ2-3,.,TRBV7-3,TGTGCCAGCAGCTTGGGGTTAGTCACAGATACGCAGTATTTT,CASSLGLVTDTQYF
few,TRBJ2-4,.,TRBV5-1,TGCGCCAGCAGCTTGGGAATGGGGGCTATCGGCATTCAGTACTTC,CASSLGMGAIGIQYF
.,TRBJ1-1,.,TRBV7-2,TGTGCCAGCAGTCAAGGGGAGTGGAACACTGAAGCTTTCTTT,CASSQGEWNTEAFF
.,TRBJ2-2,.,TRBV6-5,TGTGCCAGCAGTTACTCCTGGGACCCGGGTACCGGGGAGCTGTTTTTT,CASSYSWDPGTGELFF
.,TRBJ2-3,.,TRBV20-1,TGCAGTGCGTCGCCATTATTAGACACAGATACGCAGTATTTT,CSASPLLDTDTQYF
many,TRBJ1-5,.,TRBV28,TGTGCCAGCAGCCCGGGTGGCACCCTCAATCAGCCCCAGCATTTT,CASSPGGTLNQPQHF
many,TRBJ2-5,.,TRBV12-3/TRBV12-4,TGTGCCAGCAGTTTAGGAGCAGGGGAGACCCAGTACTTC,CASSLGAGETQYF
.,TRBJ2-1,.,TRBV5-1,TGCGCCAGCAGCAAGGACCAGACGTACAATGAGCAGTTCTTC,CASSKDQTYNEQFF
.,TRBJ2-7,TRBD1,TRBV12-3/TRBV12-4,TGTGCCAGCAAGAGGGCAGGGGGCTTCTACGAGCAGTACTTC,CASKRAGGFYEQYF
.,TRBJ2-7,TRBD1,TRBV27,TGTGCCAGCAGTCATCGGACAGGGATCTACGAGCAGTACTTC,CASSHRTGIYEQYF
.,TRBJ2-5,TRBD2,TRBV11-2,TGTGCCAGCAGCCCAGGACTAGCGGGAGTCCCCCCAGAGACCCAGTACTTC,CASSPGLAGVPPETQYF
few,TRBJ2-7,.,TRBV29-1,TGCAGTGCCCGGGGGACGGCCTACGAGCAGTACTTC,CSARGTAYEQYF
few,TRBJ1-4,TRBD1,TRBV7-8,TGTGCCAGCAGCTTAGACAGGGGTTACGAAAAACTGTTTTTT,CASSLDRGYEKLFF
.,TRBJ2-7,TRBD1,TRBV27,TGTGCCAGCAGTGGACAGGGAGGATACGAGCAGTACTTC,CASSGQGGYEQYF
few,TRBJ2-1,.,TRBV11-2,TGTGCCAGCAGCTTATTAACAGGGTACAATGAGCAGTTCTTC,CASSLLTGYNEQFF
few,TRBJ2-1,.,TRBV18,TGTGCCAGCTCACCCCCCGGTAGCCCGGCCAATGAGCAGTTCTTC,CASSPPGSPANEQFF
once,TRBJ2-7,TRBD1,TRBV6-2/TRBV6-3,TGTGCCAGCACCGGGACAGGAACCTACGAGCAGTACTTC,CASTGTGTYEQYF
.,TRBJ2-5,.,TRBV20-1,TGCAGTGCTAGAGACGGCACCCGAGAGACCCAGTACTTC,CSARDGTRETQYF
.,TRBJ2-1,TRBD2,TRBV5-1,TGCGCCAGCAGCCGTAGCGGGGTGCGTGGCAATGAGCAGTTCTTC,CASSRSGVRGNEQFF
.,TRBJ2-2,.,TRBV11-2,TGTGCCAGCAGCGCCCGGGCCAGGGAGAACACCGGGGAGCTGTTTTTT,CASSARARENTGELFF
few,TRBJ1-5,.,TRBV12-3/TRBV12-4,TGTGCCAGCAGTTTTGGACTGACGAAACAGCCCCAGCATTTT,CASSFGLTKQPQHF
.,TRBJ1-5,.,TRBV28,TGTGCCAGCAGTTCCCCCTCGGACAGAAGAAATCAGCCCCAGCATTTT,CASSSPSDRRNQPQHF
many,TRBJ1-2,.,TRBV6-1,TGTGCCAGCACCGAGACCCGACCTCAGGGAAGGGGCTACACCTTC,CASTETRPQGRGYTF
few,TRBJ2-7,.,TRBV4-2,TGTGCCAGCAGCCAGGCCGGGACACCTTCCGAGCAGTACTTC,CASSQAGTPSEQYF
many,TRBJ2-2,.,TRBV11-3,TGTGCCAGCAGCTCGTTCCCCGGGGAGCTGTTTTTT,CASSSFPGELFF
.,TRBJ2-5,TRBD2,TRBV2,TGTGCCAGCAGTCCCGGGACTAGAAGCGAGACCCAGTACTTC,CASSPGTRSETQYF
.,TRBJ1-2,TRBD1,TRBV20-1,TGCAGTGCTAGAACGGACAGGGAGAACTATGGCTACACCTTC,CSARTDRENYGYTF
.,TRBJ2-7,TRBD2,TRBV9,TGTGCCAGCAGCGTAGGGACTAGCGGGACCTACGAGCAGTACTTC,CASSVGTSGTYEQYF
.,TRBJ2-1,.,TRBV20-1,TGCAGTGCTGGGGGCAAGAAGAGGCGCTATAGCGATGAGCAGTTCTTC,CSAGGKKRRYSDEQFF
few,TRBJ2-7,TRBD2,TRBV7-2,TGTGCCAGCAGCCCAGCGGGGGGGCCGGTTGAGCAGTACTTC,CASSPAGGPVEQYF
.,TRBJ1-6,.,TRBV6-6,TGTGCCCGGGGAAAGCGATCCCTCCACTTT,CARGKRSLHF
.,TRBJ2-2,TRBD2,TRBV7-9,TGTGCCAGCAGTATAGCGGGAGTAACCGGGGAGCTGTTTTTT,CASSIAGVTGELFF
.,TRBJ2-2,TRBD2,TRBV20-1,TGCAGTGCTAGACTAGCGGGAGGGCCATCCGGGGAGCTGTTTTTT,CSARLAGGPSGELFF